The T cell receptor (beta chain) under discussion was sequenced for a study of T cells in Graves' hyperthyroidism and ophthalmopathy. General study points: Most thyroid clonotypes that were expanded above 0.001 also turned up in blood.

This clonotype was recorded at least ten times. The antigen is not known. The CDR3 length is 15 residues. Trimming took 2 bases from V and 2 from J, leaving 8 bases between them. Germline V CDR1 and CDR2: SGHKS, YYEKEE (reference sequence). TCR beta CDR3 regions were amplified from RNA. HTBI primers were the set used in a first-round RT-PCR of the TCR CDR3. Each CDR3 protein gets one entry after TCRdb re-called the multiplex PCR reads with MiXCR. The sample carries over 500,000 distinct CDR3 sequences, 14% recorded once. Using less than 12 ml of fresh peripheral blood, PBMCs were prepared. The sequenced sample consisted of blood. The V call is TRBV5-5, the J call TRBJ2-6, with a possible D match to TRBD1 (6 bases). This receptor was identified in a woman aged 35 to 49 with Graves' hyperthyroidism. The DNA of the CDR3 is TGTGCCAGCAGCTTACAGGGAACTGGGGCCAACGTCCTGACTTTC. Amino acids: CASSLQGTGANVLTF.